This T cell receptor (beta chain) was profiled in a study of T cells in Graves' hyperthyroidism and ophthalmopathy. Amplification yielded TCR beta CDR3 regions, with RNA transcripts as the source. Primed by the HTBI set, a first-round RT-PCR was run on the TCR CDR3. TCRdb re-derived calls from the multiplex PCR reads in MiXCR, one entry per CDR3 protein. The data contain 600,000 or so distinct CDR3 sequences, about 45% of them singletons. General study findings and limits: For ophthalmopathy, model prediction preceded onset by a median approximately 6 months.

This clonotype was seen just once. Its antigen is not known. The CDR3 consists of 14 residues. Trimming pared 0 bases from V and 2 bases from J, leaving 10 bases between. CDR1 is SQVTM and CDR2 is ANQGSEA in the germline V gene. The source material was peripheral blood or thyroid tissue (not recorded which). The TCR was taken from a woman aged 18-35 years with Graves' hyperthyroidism. The rearrangement links TRBV29-1 to TRBJ2-5; D may be TRBD2 (5 bases). The CDR3 spells CSVEDPGIQETQYF. CDR3 coding DNA: TGCAGCGTTGAAGATCCGGGGATTCAAGAGACCCAGTACTTC.